This TCR beta chain was documented in a study of blood T cell repertoires in COVID-19 (dated by TCRdb to between 2020 and 2021). For the study in its entirety: Samples from collaborators originated in the United States, Italy and Spain and spanned both the acute and convalescent phases of COVID-19. Where available, HLA class I and class II types were obtained from metadata supplied by the sample provider rather than from assay-based typing. The samples were drawn from two sources: the first 160 participants of the ongoing ImmuneRACE study, and 1,254 subjects contributed by 6 global collaborators. The dataset comprised deeply sampled blood TCRbeta repertoires from subjects exposed to, actively infected with, or recovered from COVID-19. A de-identified subject ID, COVID-19 status, age in years and sex were almost always included in the sample metadata. The repertoires were released in a freely available public database intended as a resource for research on the immune response to SARS-CoV-2. The material from the prospective study consisted of cDNA or gDNA derived from T cells, B-cell-depleted T cells, or PBMCs.

TCRbeta CDR3 regions were amplified from genomic DNA using the immunoSEQ Assay, a bias-controlled multiplex PCR. Processing in the source paper ran as follows. The number of nucleated cells in each sample was estimated from the amplification of reference gene primers within the assay. To quantify the absolute abundance of each unique TCRbeta CDR3 rearrangement, sequence reads were collapsed and filtered. For each sample, productive Simpson clonality was calculated as the square root of Simpson's diversity index across productive rearrangements. As stored in TCRdb, this immuneACCESS dataset retains in-frame rearrangements with V and J assigned. A fraction of the clones does not appear; measured against another copy, unresolved V genes explain less than half of the discrepancy, and the remainder lacks a known reason. Clonal size and the V and J genes are those of that table, whereas D and trimming came from the DNA. The sample table contains hundreds of thousands of clones; only one count was recorded for more than 75% of them. Jointly, the top ten make up 3% of the sample.

Broad study findings and their caveats: The amount of clinical and demographic metadata varied by source and participant and was provided uncurated.

Collaborating institutions collected whole blood in K2EDTA tubes following their own protocols. For TCRbeta analysis, collaborators shipped samples as frozen whole blood, isolated PBMCs, or DNA extracted from either of those sample types. Including cysteine and phenylalanine, the CDR3 has 14 amino acids. Of all the DNA, just the CDR3 is kept, 42 bases in frame from base 1. At the junction V is shortened by 6 bases and J by 9 bases, with 18 bases in between. Based on the germline V gene (reference sequence), the CDR1 and CDR2 sequences are MNHNY and SVGAGI. Concerning this clone itself: It lacks a known antigen. No much larger clone is present one base from it, and per-base qualities are unavailable.

The TCR originated in a man between 60 and 70 years old with acute or convalescent COVID-19. The V and J segments used are TRBV6-6 and TRBJ2-1, and possibly TRBD2, on 6 matching bases. Material for sequencing was peripheral blood. The CDR3 has the sequence CASSRLASDGEQFF. The sequenced DNA is TGTGCCAGCAGCCGCCTAGCGTCAGACGGTGAGCAGTTCTTC.